This entry lists 22 T cell receptor beta chains sequenced from one sample in a study of T cell responses to AZD1222 COVID-19 vaccine. The assay was immunoSEQ multiplex PCR, and TCRdb's table has in-frame clones only and misses some. Here the sample spans about 100,000 clones, 70% to 90% being singletons. This material consisted of peripheral blood, taken on day 0 of MenACWY control vaccination. The source of these receptors is an adult in good health.

The sample holds a few counts of this clone. The V and J genes are TRBV9 and TRBJ2-1, with TRBD2 matching 7 bases. V dropped 4 bases and J dropped 0; count of bases not matched to a gene: 13. Germline V CDR1 and CDR2: SGDLS, YYNGEE. CDR3 length equals 18 residues. The CDR3 DNA follows: TGTGCCAGCAGCCCTAGGGTAACTAGCGTTAGCTCCTACAATGAGCAGTTCTTC. Translated: CASSPRVTSVSSYNEQFF.

V and J are TRBV7-6 and TRBJ2-1; maybe TRBD2 (6 bases). CDR1 is SGHVS and CDR2 is FNYEAQ in the germline V gene. The CDR3 runs 16 residues. The V and J ends lost 1 base and 6 bases respectively, with 16 bases between them. The CDR3 is CASSLVTGASSNEQFF. The CDR3 region has the DNA TGTGCCAGCAGCTTAGTTACGGGAGCATCCAGCAATGAGCAGTTCTTC.

The gene calls are TRBV7-8 and TRBJ2-7, with TRBD1 identical over 7 bases. CDR3 length: 15 residues. Germline CDR1 reads SGHVS; CDR2 reads FQNEAQ. Trimming at V came to 5 bases and at J to 2 bases, leaving 9 bases not matched to a gene. The CDR3 DNA sequence: TGTGCCAGCAGCCCTAGACAGGGTGGGCCCTACGAGCAGTACTTC. It translates to CASSPRQGGPYEQYF.

V and J are TRBV4-1 and TRBJ2-2; D possibly matches TRBD1 or TRBD2 (5 bases each). This CDR3 is 16 amino acids long. Germline values: CDR1 MGHRA, CDR2 YSYEKL. The V gene lost 4 bases and the J gene lost 5 bases, with 17 bases spanning the gap. Here the CDR3 DNA reads TGCGCCAGCAGCCCCCGCCCGGGACCCCAAACCGGGGAGCTGTTTTTT. Its translation: CASSPRPGPQTGELFF.

The chain uses TRBV6-5 and TRBJ2-1; D possibly uses TRBD1 or TRBD2 (5 bases each). The CDR3 is 14 amino acids. Germline V gene data show CDR1 as MNHEY and CDR2 as SVGAGI. Trimming stripped 6 bases from V and 6 bases from J, with 15 bases between. The CDR3 DNA sequence: TGTGCCAGCAGCCAGGGTGGGGGATCCAATGAGCAGTTCTTC. It encodes CASSQGGGSNEQFF.

The chain carries TRBV5-1 and TRBJ2-5, with 7 nucleotides matching TRBD1. The CDR3 is 15 residues long. Trimming removed 0 bases from V and 5 bases from J; junction bases left unmatched: 7. Germline CDR1 SGHRS, CDR2 YFSETQ. CDR3 loop: CASSLEGGSGETQYF. Here the CDR3 DNA reads TGCGCCAGCAGCTTGGAAGGGGGCTCGGGTGAGACCCAGTACTTC.

V gene TRBV5-1 combines with J gene TRBJ2-2; D ambiguous. Germline CDR1 SGHRS, CDR2 YFSETQ. The CDR3 is 15 amino acids. Trimming took off 4 bases at V and 4 bases at J, with 14 bases between the two ends. The CDR3 DNA sequence: TGCGCCAGCAGCCCCTCCTCGGTGGGCACCGGGGAGCTGTTTTTT. Translated, it gives CASSPSSVGTGELFF.

The chain employs TRBV5-1 and TRBJ2-1, with 11 bases matching TRBD2. Unmatched junction bases numbered 3, after V lost 1 base and J lost 6 bases. The V gene's germline CDR1 is SGHRS and CDR2 YFSETQ. The CDR3 runs to 15 residues. The CDR3 coding sequence is TGCGCCAGCAGCTTGACTAGCGGGGGACCCAATGAGCAGTTCTTC. It translates to CASSLTSGGPNEQFF.

The DNA for the CDR3 is TGCGCCAGCAGCTTGGATGCGGGGACGACCGGGGAGCTGTTTTTT. The encoded protein is CASSLDAGTTGELFF. The chain couples TRBV5-1 to TRBJ2-2; possibly TRBD2 for D (6 bases). V was trimmed by 0 bases and J by 5 bases, leaving 11 bases between them. CDR3 length: 15 residues. Germline V gene data show CDR1 as SGHRS and CDR2 as YFSETQ.

The gene calls are TRBV11-2 and TRBJ1-3; the D is unclear. This CDR3 has 14 residues. The germline CDR1 and CDR2 sequences are SGHAT and FQNNGV. Trimming removed 5 bases from V and 0 bases from J, with 8 bases in between. The CDR3 sequence: CASSAQSSGNTIYF. The CDR3 coding sequence is TGTGCCAGCAGCGCACAGAGCTCTGGAAACACCATATATTTT.

This clone was recorded a few times. The chain is built from TRBV3-1 (or the pseudogene TRBV3-2) and TRBJ1-1, with 12 bases lining up with TRBD1. CDR1 and CDR2 from the germline V gene are LGHDT and YNNKEL (reference sequence). The CDR3 is 18 residues long. Trimming took 4 bases from V and 6 from J; bases not matched to a gene: 15. The CDR3 loop reads CASSLTGTGGYVVSEAFF. CDR3 DNA sequence: TGTGCCAGCAGCCTCACCGGGACAGGGGGCTATGTGGTCTCTGAAGCTTTCTTT.

This chain joins TRBV19 and TRBJ2-4; no definite D call. Deletions cut 4 bases from V and 2 bases from J, with 12 bases between. The CDR3 totals 15 residues. Germline-derived CDR1 and CDR2 are LNHDA and SQIVND (reference sequence). The CDR3 nucleotides read TGTGCCAGTAGTACTTTAGATTTCCCCAAAAACATTCAGTACTTC. Translated: CASSTLDFPKNIQYF.

The chain has TRBV28 and TRBJ1-2, with 7 bases fitting TRBD1. CDR3 length: 16 residues. CDR1 and CDR2 (germline): MDHEN, SYDVKM. V shed 5 bases and J 0 bases; nucleotides not matched to a gene: 9. CDR3 residues: CASSPPGQGANYGYTF. The CDR3, as DNA: TGTGCCAGCAGTCCCCCCGGGCAGGGGGCTAACTATGGCTACACCTTC.

V and J are TRBV12-5 and TRBJ1-5; 10 bases are a match to TRBD1. Losses at the gene ends were 2 bases for V and 6 bases for J; bases not matched to a gene: 10. Germline V lookup: CDR1 LGHNT, CDR2 FRNRAP. The CDR3 contains 17 residues. This CDR3 is CASGLTSGQGIFQPQHF. CDR3 coding DNA: TGTGCTAGTGGTTTGACCTCGGGACAGGGGATTTTTCAGCCCCAGCATTTT.

V is TRBV30 and J is TRBJ2-5; 8 positions match TRBD2. The CDR3 covers 14 residues. V shed 2 bases, J shed 2 bases, and the junction held 4 bases outside the gene matches. The germline V gene has CDR1 GTSNPN and CDR2 SVGIG (reference sequence). CDR3 residues: CAWSNGLAQETQYF. The CDR3 coding sequence is TGTGCCTGGAGTAACGGACTAGCACAAGAGACCCAGTACTTC. The variable domain in full, completed from reference TRBV30 and TRBJ2-5, reads SQTIHQWPATLVQPVGSPLSLECTVEGTSNPNLYWYRQAAGRGLQLLFYSVGIGQISSEVPQNLSASRPQDRQFILSSKKLLLSDSGFYLCAWSNGLAQETQYFGPGTRLLVL.

The J gene is TRBJ1-3, the V gene TRBV10-3; D gene uncertain. CDR1 ENHRY and CDR2 SYGVKD come from the germline V gene. The CDR3 extends over 16 amino acids. V was pared by 3 bases and J by 0 bases, with 12 bases between. The CDR3 loop reads CAISDSPAGSGNTIYF. CDR3 in DNA: TGTGCCATCAGTGACTCCCCAGCGGGCTCTGGAAACACCATATATTTT.

This rearrangement joins TRBV5-1 to TRBJ2-1; D tentatively reads TRBD1 or TRBD2 (5 bases each). Germline loops: CDR1 SGHRS, CDR2 YFSETQ. V lost 2 bases and J 5 bases, leaving 11 bases between the germline ends. The CDR3 is made up of 14 amino acids. CDR3 nucleotide sequence: TGCGCCAGCAGCTTCGGGACGGAAAACAATGAGCAGTTCTTC. Its translation: CASSFGTENNEQFF.

This clone came up once. The CDR3 nucleotides are TGTGCCAGCAGTGAAAGTACACAGGGCGATGAGCAGTTCTTC. Translation gives CASSESTQGDEQFF. The chain combines TRBV6-4 with TRBJ2-1, with D possibly matching TRBD1 (6 bases). V was cut by 3 bases and J by 8 bases, with 14 bases left in between. CDR1 and CDR2 (germline): MRHNA, SNTAGT. This CDR3 is 14 amino acids long.

The CDR3 reads CASSLRGTYEQYF. CDR3 nucleotide sequence: TGTGCCAGCAGCTTGCGGGGCACCTACGAGCAGTACTTC. This chain uses TRBV5-8 with TRBJ2-7; D is possibly TRBD1 or TRBD2 (5 bases each). The CDR3 runs 13 residues. The germline gives CDR1 SGHTS, CDR2 YDEGEE. With 1 base removed from V and 2 bases from J, the gap between germline ends came to 7 bases.

The chain employs TRBV12-3 or TRBV12-4 and TRBJ1-2, with a weak D call TRBD1 (5 bases). V was trimmed by 6 bases and J by 4 bases, leaving 6 bases between them. The length of the CDR3 is 11 residues. CDR3 nucleotides: TGTGCCAGCAGAGGGGCCTATGGCTACACCTTC. Translated: CASRGAYGYTF.

This chain joins TRBV7-6 and TRBJ2-1; 10 bases are a match to TRBD2. The ends lost 7 bases at V and 6 bases at J; junction bases unmatched: 9. Germline lookup yields CDR1 SGHVS and CDR2 FNYEAQ. This CDR3 region has 15 residues. As DNA, the CDR3 is TGTGCCAGCACCCAACCGGGACTAGCGAGCAATGAGCAGTTCTTC. It yields the protein CASTQPGLASNEQFF. Combining the CDR3 with reference TRBV7-6 and TRBJ2-1 gives the whole variable domain GAGVSQSPRYKVTKRGQDVALRCDPISGHVSLYWYRQALGQGPEFLTYFNYEAQQDKSGLPNDRFSAERPEGSISTLTIQRTEQRDSAMYRCASTQPGLASNEQFFGPGTRLTVL.

A single count supports this clone. V and J are TRBV7-2 and TRBJ2-1; possibly TRBD2 for D (6 bases). The CDR3 runs 15 residues. Germline loops: CDR1 SGHTA, CDR2 FQGNSA. Trimming removed 5 bases from V and 4 bases from J, with 15 bases in between. CDR3 coding DNA: TGTGCCAGCAGCCGGGGGTTATCCCTTTACAATGAGCAGTTCTTC. Protein sequence: CASSRGLSLYNEQFF.